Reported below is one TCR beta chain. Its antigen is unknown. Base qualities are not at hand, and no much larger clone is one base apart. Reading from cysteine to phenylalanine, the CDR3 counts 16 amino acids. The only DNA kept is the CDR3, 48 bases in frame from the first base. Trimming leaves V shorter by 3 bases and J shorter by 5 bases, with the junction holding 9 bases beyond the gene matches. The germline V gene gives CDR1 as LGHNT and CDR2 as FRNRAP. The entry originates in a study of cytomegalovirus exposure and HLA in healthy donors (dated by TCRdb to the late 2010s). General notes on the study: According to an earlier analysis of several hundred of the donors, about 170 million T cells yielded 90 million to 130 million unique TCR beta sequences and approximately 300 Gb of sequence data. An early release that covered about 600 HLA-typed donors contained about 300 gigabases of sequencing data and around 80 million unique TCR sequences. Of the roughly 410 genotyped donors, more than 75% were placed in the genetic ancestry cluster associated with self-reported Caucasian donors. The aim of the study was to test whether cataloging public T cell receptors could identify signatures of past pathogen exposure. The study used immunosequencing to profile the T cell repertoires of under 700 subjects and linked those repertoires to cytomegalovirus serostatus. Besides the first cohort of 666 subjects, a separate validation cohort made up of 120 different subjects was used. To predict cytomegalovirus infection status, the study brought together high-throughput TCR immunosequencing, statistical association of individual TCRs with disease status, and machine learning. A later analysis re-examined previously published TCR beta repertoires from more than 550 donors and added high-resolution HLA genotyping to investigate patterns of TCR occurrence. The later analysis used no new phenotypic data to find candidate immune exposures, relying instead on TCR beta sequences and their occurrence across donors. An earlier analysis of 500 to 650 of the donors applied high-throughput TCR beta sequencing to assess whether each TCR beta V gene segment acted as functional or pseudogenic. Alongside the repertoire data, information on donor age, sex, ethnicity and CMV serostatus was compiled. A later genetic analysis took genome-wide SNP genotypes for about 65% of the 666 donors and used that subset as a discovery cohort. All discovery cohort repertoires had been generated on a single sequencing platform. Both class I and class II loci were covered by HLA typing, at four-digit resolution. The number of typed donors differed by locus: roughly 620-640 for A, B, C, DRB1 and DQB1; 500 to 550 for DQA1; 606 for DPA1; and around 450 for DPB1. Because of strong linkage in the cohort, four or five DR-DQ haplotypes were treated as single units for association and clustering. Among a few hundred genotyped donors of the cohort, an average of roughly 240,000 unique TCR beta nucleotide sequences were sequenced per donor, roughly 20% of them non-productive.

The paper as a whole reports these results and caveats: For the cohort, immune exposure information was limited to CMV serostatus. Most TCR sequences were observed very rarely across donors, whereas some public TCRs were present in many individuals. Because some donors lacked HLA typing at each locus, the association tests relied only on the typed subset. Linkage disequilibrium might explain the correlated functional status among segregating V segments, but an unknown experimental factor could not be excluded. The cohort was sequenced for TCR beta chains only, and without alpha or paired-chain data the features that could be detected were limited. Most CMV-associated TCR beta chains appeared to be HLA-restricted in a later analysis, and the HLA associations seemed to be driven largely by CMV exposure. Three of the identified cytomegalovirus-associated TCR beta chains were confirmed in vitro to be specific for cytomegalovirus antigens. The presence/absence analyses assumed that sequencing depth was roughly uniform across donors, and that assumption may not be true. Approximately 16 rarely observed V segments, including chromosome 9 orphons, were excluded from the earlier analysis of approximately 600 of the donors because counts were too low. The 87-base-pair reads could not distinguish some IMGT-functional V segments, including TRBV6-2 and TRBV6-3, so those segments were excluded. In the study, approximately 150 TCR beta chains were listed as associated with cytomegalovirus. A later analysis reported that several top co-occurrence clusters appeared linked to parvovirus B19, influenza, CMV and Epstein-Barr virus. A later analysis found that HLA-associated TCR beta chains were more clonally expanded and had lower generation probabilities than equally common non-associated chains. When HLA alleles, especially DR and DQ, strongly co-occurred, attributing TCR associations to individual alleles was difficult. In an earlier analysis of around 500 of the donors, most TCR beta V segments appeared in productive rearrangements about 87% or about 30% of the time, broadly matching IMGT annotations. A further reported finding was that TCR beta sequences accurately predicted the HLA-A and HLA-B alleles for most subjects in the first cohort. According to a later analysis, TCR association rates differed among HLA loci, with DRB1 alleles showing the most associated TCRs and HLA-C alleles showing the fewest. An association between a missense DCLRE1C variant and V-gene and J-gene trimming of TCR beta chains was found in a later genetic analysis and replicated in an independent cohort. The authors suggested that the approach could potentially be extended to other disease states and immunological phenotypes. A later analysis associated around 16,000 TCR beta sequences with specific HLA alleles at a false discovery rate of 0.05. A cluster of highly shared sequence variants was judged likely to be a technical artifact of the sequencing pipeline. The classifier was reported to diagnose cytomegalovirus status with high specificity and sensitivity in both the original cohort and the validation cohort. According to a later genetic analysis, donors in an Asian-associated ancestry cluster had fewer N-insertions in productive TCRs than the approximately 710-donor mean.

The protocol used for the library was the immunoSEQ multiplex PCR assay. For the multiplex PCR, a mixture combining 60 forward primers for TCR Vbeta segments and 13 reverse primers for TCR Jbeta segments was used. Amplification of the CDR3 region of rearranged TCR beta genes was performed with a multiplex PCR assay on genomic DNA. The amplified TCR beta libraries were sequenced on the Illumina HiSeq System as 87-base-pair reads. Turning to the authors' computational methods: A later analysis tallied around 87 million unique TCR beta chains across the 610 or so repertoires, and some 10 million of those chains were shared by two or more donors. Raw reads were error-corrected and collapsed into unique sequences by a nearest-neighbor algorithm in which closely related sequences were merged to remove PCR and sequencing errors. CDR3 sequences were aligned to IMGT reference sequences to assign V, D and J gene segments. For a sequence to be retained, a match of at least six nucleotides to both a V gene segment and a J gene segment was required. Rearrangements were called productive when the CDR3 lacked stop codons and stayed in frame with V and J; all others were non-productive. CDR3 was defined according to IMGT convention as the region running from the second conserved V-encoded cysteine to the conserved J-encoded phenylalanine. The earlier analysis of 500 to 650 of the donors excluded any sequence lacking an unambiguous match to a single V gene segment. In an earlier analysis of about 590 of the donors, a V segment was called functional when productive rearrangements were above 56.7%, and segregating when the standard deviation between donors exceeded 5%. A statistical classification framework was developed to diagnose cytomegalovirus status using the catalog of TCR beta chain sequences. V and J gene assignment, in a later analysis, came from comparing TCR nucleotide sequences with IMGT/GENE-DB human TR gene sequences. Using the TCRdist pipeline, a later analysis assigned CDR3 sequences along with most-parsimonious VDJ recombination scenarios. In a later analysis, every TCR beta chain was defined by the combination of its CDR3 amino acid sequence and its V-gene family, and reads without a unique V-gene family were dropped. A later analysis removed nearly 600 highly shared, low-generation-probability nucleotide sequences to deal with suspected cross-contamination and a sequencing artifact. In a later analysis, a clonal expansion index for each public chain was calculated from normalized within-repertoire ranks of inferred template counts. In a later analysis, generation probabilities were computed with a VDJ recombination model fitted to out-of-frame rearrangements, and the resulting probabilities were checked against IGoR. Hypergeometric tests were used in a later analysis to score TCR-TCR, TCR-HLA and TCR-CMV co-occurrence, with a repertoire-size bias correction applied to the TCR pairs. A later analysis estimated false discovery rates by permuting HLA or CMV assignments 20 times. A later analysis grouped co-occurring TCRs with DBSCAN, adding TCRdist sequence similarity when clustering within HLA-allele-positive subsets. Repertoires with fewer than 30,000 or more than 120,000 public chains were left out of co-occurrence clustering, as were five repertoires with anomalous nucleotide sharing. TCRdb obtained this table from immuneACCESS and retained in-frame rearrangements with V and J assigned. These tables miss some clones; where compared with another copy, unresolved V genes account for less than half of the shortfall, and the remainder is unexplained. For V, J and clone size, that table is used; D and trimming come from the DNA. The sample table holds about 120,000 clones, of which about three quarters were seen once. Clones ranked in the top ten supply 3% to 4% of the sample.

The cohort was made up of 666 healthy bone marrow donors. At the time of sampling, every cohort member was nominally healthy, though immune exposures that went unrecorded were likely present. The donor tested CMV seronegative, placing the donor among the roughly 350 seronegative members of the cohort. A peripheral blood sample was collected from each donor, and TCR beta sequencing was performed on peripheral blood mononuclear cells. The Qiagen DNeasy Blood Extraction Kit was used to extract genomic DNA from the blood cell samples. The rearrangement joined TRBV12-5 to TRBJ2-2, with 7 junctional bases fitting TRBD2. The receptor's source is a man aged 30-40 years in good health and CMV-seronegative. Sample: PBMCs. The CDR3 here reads CASGFARAGDTGELFF. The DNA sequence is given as TGTGCTAGTGGTTTCGCCCGGGCGGGGGATACCGGGGAGCTGTTTTTT.